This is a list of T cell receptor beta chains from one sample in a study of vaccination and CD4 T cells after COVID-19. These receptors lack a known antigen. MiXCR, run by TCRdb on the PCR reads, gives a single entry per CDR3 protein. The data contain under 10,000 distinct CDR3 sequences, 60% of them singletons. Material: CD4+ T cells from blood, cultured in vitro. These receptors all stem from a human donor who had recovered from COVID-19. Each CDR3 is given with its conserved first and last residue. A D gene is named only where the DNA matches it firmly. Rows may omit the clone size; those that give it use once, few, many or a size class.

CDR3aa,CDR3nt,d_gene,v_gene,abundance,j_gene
CASRNRDRGTGELFF,TGTGCCAGCAGAAACCGGGACAGGGGCACCGGGGAGCTGTTTTTT,TRBD1,TRBV6-1,once,TRBJ2-2
CASSLRLGGRNSPLHF,TGTGCCAGCTCGCTACGGTTAGGGGGACGAAATTCACCCCTCCACTTT,.,TRBV18,.,TRBJ1-6
CASSSPSGRAHEQFF,TGTGCCAGCAGCTCCCCTAGCGGGAGGGCCCATGAGCAGTTCTTC,TRBD2,TRBV7-2,.,TRBJ2-1
CASSLGGGTEAFF,TGTGCCAGCAGCTTGGGAGGGGGCACTGAAGCTTTCTTT,.,TRBV5-4,.,TRBJ1-1
CASSPRVGGELFF,TGTGCCAGCAGCCCCAGGGTTGGCGGGGAGCTGTTTTTT,.,TRBV7-3,.,TRBJ2-2
CASRQGTSPFETQYF,TGTGCCAGCAGACAGGGGACTAGCCCCTTCGAGACCCAGTACTTC,TRBD2,TRBV7-3,.,TRBJ2-5
CASSAGLAGGHLSTDTQYF,TGTGCCAGCAGCGCGGGACTAGCGGGGGGGCATTTGAGCACAGATACGCAGTATTTT,TRBD2,TRBV11-1,.,TRBJ2-3
CASSQGVGLSEAFF,TGTGCCAGCAGCCAAGGGGTTGGGCTTTCAGAAGCTTTCTTT,.,TRBV4-2,.,TRBJ1-1
CASSQRQGVNNSPLHF,TGCGCCAGCAGCCAAAGACAGGGGGTAAATAATTCACCCCTCCACTTT,TRBD1,TRBV4-3,.,TRBJ1-6
CASSLARIRGAETQYF,TGTGCCAGCAGCTTAGCGCGTATTCGGGGCGCAGAGACCCAGTACTTC,.,TRBV7-2,few,TRBJ2-5
CASTLPAALMNTEAFF,TGTGCCAGCACCCTTCCGGCGGCCCTGATGAACACTGAAGCTTTCTTT,.,TRBV7-3,.,TRBJ1-1
CAWRDRAYSYNSPLHF,TGTGCCTGGCGTGACAGGGCTTACTCCTATAATTCACCCCTCCACTTT,TRBD1,TRBV30,few,TRBJ1-6
CASSTWTGRDGYTF,TGTGCCAGTAGTACCTGGACGGGACGGGATGGCTACACCTTC,.,TRBV19,.,TRBJ1-2
CASTPAGGSWTEAFF,TGTGCCAGCACCCCCGCGGGGGGGTCATGGACTGAAGCTTTCTTT,.,TRBV28,.,TRBJ1-1
CSAREDSNQPQHF,TGCAGTGCTAGAGAAGATAGCAATCAGCCCCAGCATTTT,.,TRBV20-1,.,TRBJ1-5
CASSPDSATYGYTF,TGTGCCAGCAGCCCGGACAGTGCGACTTATGGCTACACCTTC,.,TRBV7-8,.,TRBJ1-2
CASSLHLRTETQGTLHF,TGCGCCAGCAGCTTACACCTAAGGACAGAGACCCAGGGGACCCTCCACTTT,.,TRBV5-1,few,TRBJ1-6
CASSLDIQPQHF,TGTGCCAGCAGTTTGGACATCCAGCCCCAGCATTTT,.,TRBV2,few,TRBJ1-5
CASVGHFSNQPQHF,TGTGCCAGCGTCGGGCATTTTAGCAATCAGCCCCAGCATTTT,.,TRBV28,.,TRBJ1-5
CSACGAAAGEQYF,TGCAGTGCTTGCGGGGCTGCGGCAGGGGAGCAGTATTTT,.,TRBV20-1,.,TRBJ2-3
CASRGQGVNYGYTF,TGTGCCAGCAGGGGACAGGGGGTTAACTATGGCTACACCTTC,TRBD1,TRBV7-9,.,TRBJ1-2
CAISESRGGSTEAFF,TGTGCCATCAGTGAGTCGCGGGGGGGTAGCACTGAAGCTTTCTTT,.,TRBV10-3,.,TRBJ1-1
CASTLLGRPQHF,TGTGCCAGCACGCTCTTGGGAAGGCCCCAGCATTTT,.,TRBV2,few,TRBJ1-5
CSARDSRLKDTQYF,TGCAGTGCTAGAGATTCACGGTTGAAAGATACGCAGTATTTT,.,TRBV20-1,.,TRBJ2-3
CASSFPLAGGLGNTEAFF,TGTGCCAGCAGCTTCCCCCTGGCAGGGGGGTTGGGGAACACTGAAGCTTTCTTT,TRBD1,TRBV7-9,few,TRBJ1-1
CSARDSSNPGTEAFF,TGCAGTGCTAGAGATAGCAGTAACCCAGGCACTGAAGCTTTCTTT,.,TRBV20-1,.,TRBJ1-1
CASSSTLAGAAGELFF,TGTGCCAGCAGTTCGACCTTAGCGGGAGCCGCCGGGGAGCTGTTTTTT,TRBD2,TRBV12-3/TRBV12-4,.,TRBJ2-2
CSALLGRPYNSPLHF,TGCAGTGCGCTCCTGGGCAGGCCATATAATTCACCCCTCCACTTT,.,TRBV20-1,.,TRBJ1-6
CAISESTTWTRGSGNTIYF,TGTGCCATCAGTGAGTCGACTACCTGGACACGGGGCTCTGGAAACACCATATATTTT,.,TRBV10-3,.,TRBJ1-3
CASSAGRGFSETQYF,TGCGCCAGCAGTGCCGGCAGGGGGTTTTCGGAGACCCAGTACTTC,TRBD1,TRBV10-1,few,TRBJ2-5
CASSLASHPRSSPLHF,TGTGCCAGCAGCTTAGCTTCGCATCCCCGCTCTTCACCCCTCCACTTT,.,TRBV7-2,few,TRBJ1-6
CASSVEGRAEAFF,TGTGCCAGCAGTGTAGAAGGGAGGGCTGAAGCTTTCTTT,.,TRBV2,.,TRBJ1-1
CSASGNQETQYF,TGCAGCGCCAGCGGGAACCAAGAGACCCAGTACTTC,TRBD2,TRBV20-1,few,TRBJ2-5
CASRHGIFQETQYF,TGTGCCAGCAGGCACGGCATTTTCCAAGAGACCCAGTACTTC,.,TRBV6-1,.,TRBJ2-5
CSVLEGANVLTF,TGCAGCGTGCTGGAGGGGGCCAACGTCCTGACTTTC,.,TRBV29-1,.,TRBJ2-6
CASSSDRQETQYF,TGTGCCAGCAGCTCCGACAGACAAGAGACCCAGTACTTC,.,TRBV5-6,few,TRBJ2-5
CASSFGGFYGYTF,TGTGCCAGCAGCTTTGGGGGTTTCTATGGCTACACCTTC,.,TRBV7-2,.,TRBJ1-2
CATWKEPRGQPQHF,TGTGCCACCTGGAAAGAACCTAGGGGTCAGCCCCAGCATTTT,.,TRBV6-1,few,TRBJ1-5
CASNLSGTGRGYTF,TGTGCCAGCAATCTGTCCGGGACAGGGAGAGGCTACACCTTC,TRBD1,TRBV7-2,few,TRBJ1-2
CASVWGQGFSGAFF,TGTGCCAGCGTGTGGGGACAGGGGTTCTCTGGAGCTTTCTTT,TRBD1,TRBV2,.,TRBJ1-1
CASTLGSTDTQYF,TGTGCCAGCACCCTAGGGAGCACAGATACGCAGTATTTT,.,TRBV6-1,.,TRBJ2-3
CASSLGGYGYTF,TGTGCCAGCAGCTTAGGGGGTTATGGCTACACCTTC,.,TRBV7-2,.,TRBJ1-2
CATSSSRQRWDTQYF,TGTGCCACCAGCTCCAGTAGGCAACGTTGGGATACGCAGTATTTT,.,TRBV15,.,TRBJ2-3
CASSERQGSTEAFF,TGTGCCAGCAGTGAGAGACAGGGCAGCACTGAAGCTTTCTTT,TRBD1,TRBV27,.,TRBJ1-1
CASSQDWPFQETQYF,TGCGCCAGCAGCCAAGATTGGCCTTTCCAAGAGACCCAGTACTTC,.,TRBV4-3,.,TRBJ2-5
CASSLGSFVEGLNTEAFF,TGTGCCAGCAGCTTAGGGTCATTCGTGGAGGGGCTGAACACTGAAGCTTTCTTT,.,TRBV5-4,.,TRBJ1-1
CASSLVRTLGTGELFF,TGTGCCAGCAGCTTAGTAAGGACCCTGGGCACCGGGGAGCTGTTTTTT,.,TRBV7-2,few,TRBJ2-2